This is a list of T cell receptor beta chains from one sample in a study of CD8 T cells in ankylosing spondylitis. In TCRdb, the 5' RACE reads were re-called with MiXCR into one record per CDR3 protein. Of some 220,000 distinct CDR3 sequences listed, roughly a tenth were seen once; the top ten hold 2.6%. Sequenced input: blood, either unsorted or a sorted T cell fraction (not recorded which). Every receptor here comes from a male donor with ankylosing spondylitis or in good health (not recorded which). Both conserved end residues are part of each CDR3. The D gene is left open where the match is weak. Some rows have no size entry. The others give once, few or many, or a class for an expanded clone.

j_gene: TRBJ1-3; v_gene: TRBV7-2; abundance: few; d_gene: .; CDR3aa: CASSSYPGDLSGNTIYF; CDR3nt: TGTGCCAGCAGCTCCTATCCGGGAGACCTCTCTGGAAACACCATATATTTT
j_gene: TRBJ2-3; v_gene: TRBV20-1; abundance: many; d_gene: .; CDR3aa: CSARDQRGASTDTQYF; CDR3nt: TGCAGTGCTAGAGATCAGAGGGGCGCTAGCACAGATACGCAGTATTTT
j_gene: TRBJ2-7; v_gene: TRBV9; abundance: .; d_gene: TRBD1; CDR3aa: CASSLGQALHEQYF; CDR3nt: TGTGCCAGCAGCCTCGGACAGGCTCTCCACGAGCAGTACTTC
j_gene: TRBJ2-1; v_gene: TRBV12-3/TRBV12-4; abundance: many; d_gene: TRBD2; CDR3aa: CASSFLAGGEQFF; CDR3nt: TGTGCCAGCAGTTTTTTAGCGGGAGGTGAGCAGTTCTTC
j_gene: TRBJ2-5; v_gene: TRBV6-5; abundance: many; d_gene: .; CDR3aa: CASSSDSEETQYF; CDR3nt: TGTGCCAGCAGTTCCGACTCGGAAGAGACCCAGTACTTC
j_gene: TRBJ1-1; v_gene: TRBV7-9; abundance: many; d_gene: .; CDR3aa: CASTSAGSTEAFF; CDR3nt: TGTGCCAGCACTTCGGCAGGTAGCACTGAAGCTTTCTTT
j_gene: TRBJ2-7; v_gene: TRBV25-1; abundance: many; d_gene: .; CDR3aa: CASSEYPGTWTYEQYF; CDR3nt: TGTGCCAGCAGTGAATACCCCGGGACATGGACCTACGAGCAGTACTTC
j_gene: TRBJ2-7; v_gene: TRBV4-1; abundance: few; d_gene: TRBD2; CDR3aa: CASSQTASGTYEQYF; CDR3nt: TGCGCCAGCAGCCAAACGGCTAGCGGGACCTACGAGCAGTACTTC
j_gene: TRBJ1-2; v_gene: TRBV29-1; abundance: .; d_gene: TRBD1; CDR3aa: CSALTGVGYTF; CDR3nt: TGCAGCGCTCTCACAGGGGTGGGCTACACCTTC
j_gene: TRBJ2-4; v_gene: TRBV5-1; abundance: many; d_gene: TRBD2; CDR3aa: CASSGGTSGNIQYF; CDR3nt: TGCGCCAGCAGCGGGGGGACTAGCGGAAACATTCAGTACTTC
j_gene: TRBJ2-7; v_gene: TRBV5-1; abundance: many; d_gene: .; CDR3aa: CASSLNVARPGEEQYF; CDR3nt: TGCGCCAGCAGCTTGAATGTAGCTAGACCGGGGGAGGAGCAGTACTTC
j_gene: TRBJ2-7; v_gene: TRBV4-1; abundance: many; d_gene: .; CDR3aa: CASSQEELASYEQYF; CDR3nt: TGCGCCAGCAGCCAAGAAGAACTAGCATCCTACGAGCAGTACTTC
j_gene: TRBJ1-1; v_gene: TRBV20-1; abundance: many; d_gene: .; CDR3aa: CSARDPFVRGTEAFF; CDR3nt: TGCAGTGCTAGAGATCCTTTTGTGAGGGGCACTGAAGCTTTCTTT
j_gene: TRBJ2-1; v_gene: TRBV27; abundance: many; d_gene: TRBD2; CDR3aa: CASSLPALAGPNEQFF; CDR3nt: TGTGCCAGCAGTTTGCCAGCGCTAGCGGGACCCAATGAGCAGTTCTTC
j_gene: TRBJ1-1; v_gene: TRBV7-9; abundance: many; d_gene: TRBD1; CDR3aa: CASSLTGRGNTEAFF; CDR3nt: TGTGCCAGCAGCTTGACAGGGAGAGGGAACACTGAAGCTTTCTTT
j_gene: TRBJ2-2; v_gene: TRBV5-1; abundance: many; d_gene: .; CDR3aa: CASSLELQGNTGELFF; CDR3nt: TGCGCCAGCAGCTTGGAGCTCCAGGGAAACACCGGGGAGCTGTTTTTT
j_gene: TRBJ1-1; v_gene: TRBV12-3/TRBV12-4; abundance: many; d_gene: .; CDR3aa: CASSGRAEAFF; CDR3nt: TGTGCCAGCAGCGGGAGGGCCGAAGCTTTCTTT
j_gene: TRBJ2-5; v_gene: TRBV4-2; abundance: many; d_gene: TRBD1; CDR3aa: CASSGEDRAGTQYF; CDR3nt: TGTGCCAGCAGTGGGGAGGACAGGGCGGGGACCCAGTACTTC
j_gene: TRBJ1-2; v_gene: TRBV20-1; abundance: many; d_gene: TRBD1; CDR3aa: CSATEPGQGPNYGYTF; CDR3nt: TGCAGTGCTACCGAACCGGGACAGGGTCCCAACTATGGCTACACCTTC
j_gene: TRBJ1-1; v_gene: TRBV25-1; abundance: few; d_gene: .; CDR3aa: CASSEWDSNTEAFF; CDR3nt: TGTGCCAGCAGTGAATGGGACTCGAACACTGAAGCTTTCTTT
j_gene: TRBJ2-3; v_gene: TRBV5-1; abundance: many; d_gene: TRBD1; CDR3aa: CASSAETGSTDTQYF; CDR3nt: TGCGCCAGCAGCGCTGAGACAGGGAGCACAGATACGCAGTATTTT
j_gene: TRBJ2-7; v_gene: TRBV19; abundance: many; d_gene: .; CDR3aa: CASTSTPETYEQYF; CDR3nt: TGTGCCAGTACCTCGACGCCTGAGACCTACGAGCAGTACTTC
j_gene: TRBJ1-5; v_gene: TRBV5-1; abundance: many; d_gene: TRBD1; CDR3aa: CASSPGQGAYSNQPQHF; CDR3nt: TGCGCCAGCAGCCCCGGACAGGGTGCCTATAGCAATCAGCCCCAGCATTTT
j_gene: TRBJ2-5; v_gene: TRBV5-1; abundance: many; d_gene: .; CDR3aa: CASSLPGLRETQYF; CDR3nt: TGCGCCAGCAGCTTACCGGGATTAAGAGAGACCCAGTACTTC
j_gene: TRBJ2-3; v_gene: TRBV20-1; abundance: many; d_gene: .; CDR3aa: CSGLRSDSTDTQYF; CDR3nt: TGCAGTGGTCTTAGATCCGACTCCACAGATACGCAGTATTTT
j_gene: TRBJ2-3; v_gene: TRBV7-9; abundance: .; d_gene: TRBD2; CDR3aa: CASSLPGGSTDTQYF; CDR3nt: TGTGCCAGCAGCTTACCGGGAGGGAGCACAGATACGCAGTATTTT
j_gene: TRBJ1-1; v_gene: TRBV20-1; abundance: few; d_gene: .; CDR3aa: CSARGGSVNTEAFF; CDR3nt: TGCAGTGCTAGGGGGGGCAGTGTGAACACTGAAGCTTTCTTT
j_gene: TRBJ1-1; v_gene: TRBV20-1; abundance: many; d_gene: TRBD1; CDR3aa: CSAGQDPNTEAFF; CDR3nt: TGCAGTGCCGGACAGGACCCTAACACTGAAGCTTTCTTT
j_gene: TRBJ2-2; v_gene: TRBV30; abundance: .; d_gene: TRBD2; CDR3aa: CAWRGTSGVSGTGELFF; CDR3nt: TGTGCCTGGAGGGGGACTAGCGGGGTTTCCGGAACCGGGGAGCTGTTTTTT
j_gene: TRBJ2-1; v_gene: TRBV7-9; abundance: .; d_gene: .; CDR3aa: CASSLRDDPTYNEQFF; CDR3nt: TGTGCCAGCAGCCTGAGGGACGACCCTACCTACAATGAGCAGTTCTTC
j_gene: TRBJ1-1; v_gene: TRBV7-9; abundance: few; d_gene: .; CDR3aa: CASSIPGGVGPEAFF; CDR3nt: TGTGCCAGCAGCATTCCGGGCGGGGTGGGGCCTGAAGCTTTCTTT
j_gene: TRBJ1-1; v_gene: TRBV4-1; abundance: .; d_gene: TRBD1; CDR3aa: CASSQQGVGNTEAFF; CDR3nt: TGCGCCAGCAGCCAGCAGGGGGTCGGGAACACTGAAGCTTTCTTT
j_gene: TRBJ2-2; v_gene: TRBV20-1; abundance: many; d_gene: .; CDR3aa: CSASSGGELFF; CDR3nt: TGCAGTGCTAGTTCGGGCGGGGAGCTGTTTTTT
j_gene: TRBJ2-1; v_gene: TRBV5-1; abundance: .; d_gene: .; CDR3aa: CASSPLGAHNEQFF; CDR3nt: TGCGCCAGCAGCCCCCTGGGGGCCCACAATGAGCAGTTCTTC